This T cell receptor beta chain derives from a study of ipilimumab plus nivolumab after autologous stem cell transplantation. Assay: immunoSEQ multiplex PCR; the TCRdb copy retains only in-frame clones and omits some. The sample records tens of thousands of clones, 70% to 90% being singletons. Whole-study findings and limits: Per the authors, repertoire, Treg and microbiota data justify further study.

Patients got ipilimumab 1 mg/kg beginning 14 to 28 days post-transplant. Patients received nivolumab 3 mg/kg at weeks 1, 4, 7, 10, then fortnightly to week 26. About this clone: Its specificity is unknown.

V dropped 5 bases and J dropped 4 bases, with 20 bases sitting between them. CDR3 length: 16 residues. Germline loops: CDR1 LNHDA, CDR2 SQIVND (reference sequence). This chain connects TRBV19 to TRBJ1-1; maybe TRBD1 (5 bases). This TCR was sampled from a male donor with multiple myeloma. The material sequenced was PBMCs, taken in a trial of ipilimumab plus nivolumab as post-transplant consolidation. CDR3 sequence (DNA): TGTGCCAGTAGTCCTGCCGGGGCTGCCCCTTCCACTGAAGCTTTCTTT. Protein sequence: CASSPAGAAPSTEAFF.